This T cell receptor (beta chain) was identified in a study of blood T cell repertoires in COVID-19. Whole-study context: Acute and convalescent COVID-19 specimens originated in the United States, Italy and Spain. PBMCs, B-cell-depleted T cells, or T cells provided the cDNA or gDNA that made up the material.

The ends were cut back, 0 bases at V and 1 base at J, with 8 bases in the middle. This CDR3 comprises 14 residues. Germline V gene data show CDR1 as SGDLS and CDR2 as YYNGEE. Original handling: The assay estimated nucleated cells by amplifying reference gene primers. TCRdb's table, derived via immunoSEQ multiplex PCR, lists solely in-frame clones and lacks some. The V and J calls and clone size are taken from that table; D and trimming were inferred from the DNA. The table shows 250,000 to 350,000 clones, with around 88% occurring only once. This receptor was obtained from a woman between 50 and 59 years old with acute or convalescent COVID-19. The sample taken for sequencing was peripheral blood. J is TRBJ2-7 and V is TRBV9, with D possibly matching TRBD1 (6 bases). The CDR3 loop reads CASSVARGSYEQYF. The CDR3 DNA reads TGTGCCAGCAGCGTAGCCAGGGGATCCTACGAGCAGTACTTC.